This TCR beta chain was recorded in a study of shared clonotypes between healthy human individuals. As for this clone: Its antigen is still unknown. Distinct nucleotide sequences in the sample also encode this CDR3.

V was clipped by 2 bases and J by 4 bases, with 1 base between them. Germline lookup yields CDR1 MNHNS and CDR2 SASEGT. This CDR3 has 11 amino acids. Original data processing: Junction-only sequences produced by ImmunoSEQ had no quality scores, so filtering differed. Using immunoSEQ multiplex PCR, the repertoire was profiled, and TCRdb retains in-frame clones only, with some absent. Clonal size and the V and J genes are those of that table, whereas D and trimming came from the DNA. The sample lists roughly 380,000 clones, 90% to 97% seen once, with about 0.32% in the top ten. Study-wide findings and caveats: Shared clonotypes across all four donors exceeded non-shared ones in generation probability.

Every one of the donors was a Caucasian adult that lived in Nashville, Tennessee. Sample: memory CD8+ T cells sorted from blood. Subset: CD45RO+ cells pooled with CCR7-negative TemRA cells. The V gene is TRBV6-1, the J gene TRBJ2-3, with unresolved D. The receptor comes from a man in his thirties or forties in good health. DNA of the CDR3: TGTGCCAGCAGTGAATCAGATACGCAGTATTTT. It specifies CASSESDTQYF.